These T cell receptor beta chains were read from a single sample in a study of blood T cell repertoires in COVID-19. TCRdb's copy holds only in-frame clones and misses some; the assay was immunoSEQ multiplex PCR. The table includes about 400,000 clones, 87% detected once. Material for sequencing was PBMCs or T cells enriched from blood (not recorded which). Receptors were obtained from a woman aged 45-65 years who had recovered from COVID-19. Each CDR3 is given with its conserved first and last residue. The D gene is left open where the match is weak. Clone size is stated in some rows and not others, as once, few, many or a class when expanded.

CDR3,DNA,size,J,D,V
CASSLGGGNTIYF,TGTGCCAGCAGCTTAGGAGGTGGAAACACCATATATTTT,NA,TRBJ1-3,NA,TRBV7-9
CASSYSSTSGYTGELFF,TGTGCCAGCAGTTACTCGAGTACTAGCGGATACACCGGGGAGCTGTTTTTT,once,TRBJ2-2,TRBD2,TRBV6-2/TRBV6-3
CSVVDSTYEQYF,TGCAGCGTTGTGGACAGTACCTACGAGCAGTACTTC,NA,TRBJ2-7,NA,TRBV29-1
CASSGENTEAFF,TGCGCCAGCAGCGGAGAGAACACTGAAGCTTTCTTT,NA,TRBJ1-1,NA,TRBV4-1
CASSPRGSGVKNGELFF,TGTGCCAGCAGCCCCCGGGGTAGCGGGGTGAAAAACGGGGAGCTGTTTTTT,NA,TRBJ2-2,TRBD2,TRBV3-1/TRBV3-2
CASRRSTISSDGNSPLHF,TGTGCCAGCAGACGGTCGACCATCAGCAGTGACGGGAATTCACCCCTCCACTTT,few,TRBJ1-6,NA,TRBV2
CASSQGQTYGYTF,TGTGCCAGCAGCCAGGGACAGACCTATGGCTACACCTTC,NA,TRBJ1-2,TRBD1,TRBV6-5
CASRFSRSAGELFF,TGTGCCAGCCGGTTTAGCCGGTCGGCCGGGGAGCTGTTTTTT,NA,TRBJ2-2,NA,TRBV2
CASRIHRGREAFF,TGTGCCAGCAGGATTCACAGGGGGCGCGAGGCTTTCTTT,NA,TRBJ1-1,TRBD1,TRBV28
CASSSDRPTNTGELFF,TGTGCCAGCAGCTCTGACAGGCCCACAAACACCGGGGAGCTGTTTTTT,few,TRBJ2-2,NA,TRBV11-2
CATRTGSSYEQYF,TGTGCCACCAGGACGGGAAGCTCCTACGAGCAGTACTTC,NA,TRBJ2-7,NA,TRBV6-5
CSASVAGYSNQPQHF,TGCAGTGCTAGTGTGGCGGGGTATAGCAATCAGCCCCAGCATTTT,NA,TRBJ1-5,NA,TRBV20-1
CASSLVLGSTGELFF,TGTGCCAGCAGCTTAGTTCTAGGAAGCACCGGGGAGCTGTTTTTT,NA,TRBJ2-2,NA,TRBV7-8
CASHLGGNYGYTF,TGTGCCAGTCATCTGGGAGGAAACTATGGCTACACCTTC,NA,TRBJ1-2,NA,TRBV19
CASSSDRGFNEKLFF,TGTGCCAGCAGCTCTGACAGGGGATTTAATGAAAAACTGTTTTTT,NA,TRBJ1-4,TRBD1,TRBV9
CASKTGANSPLHF,TGTGCCAGCAAGACAGGGGCCAATTCACCCCTCCACTTT,NA,TRBJ1-6,TRBD1,TRBV25-1
CAISGQPNTEAFF,TGTGCCATCAGTGGACAGCCGAACACTGAAGCTTTCTTT,NA,TRBJ1-1,NA,TRBV10-3
CASSFEGTTEAFF,TGTGCCAGCAGCTTCGAAGGGACTACTGAAGCTTTCTTT,NA,TRBJ1-1,NA,TRBV7-9
CAWFPGQSTGNTIYF,TGTGCCTGGTTCCCGGGACAGAGTACTGGAAACACCATATATTTT,once,TRBJ1-3,TRBD1,TRBV30
CASSLTGRDGYTF,TGTGCCAGCAGCTTGACAGGGAGGGATGGCTACACCTTC,NA,TRBJ1-2,NA,TRBV5-4
CASSQTENTEAFF,TGTGCCAGCAGCCAGACTGAGAACACTGAAGCTTTCTTT,NA,TRBJ1-1,NA,TRBV2
CASSLDKAGEKLFF,TGTGCCAGCAGCTTGGACAAGGCGGGAGAAAAACTGTTTTTT,NA,TRBJ1-4,NA,TRBV7-9
CASSRNPDRNTEAFF,TGTGCCAGCAGCCGAAACCCGGACAGGAACACTGAAGCTTTCTTT,NA,TRBJ1-1,NA,TRBV7-9
CASRKDRGQETQYF,TGTGCCAGCCGCAAGGACAGGGGGCAAGAGACCCAGTACTTC,NA,TRBJ2-5,NA,TRBV21-1
CASSQVKTGSYYGYTF,TGCGCCAGCAGCCAGGTAAAAACAGGGTCGTACTATGGCTACACCTTC,NA,TRBJ1-2,NA,TRBV4-3
CASSTTRPETQYF,TGTGCCAGTAGTACTACTAGGCCAGAGACCCAGTACTTC,NA,TRBJ2-5,NA,TRBV19
CASSLTTGTGYATNEKLFF,TGTGCCAGCTCACTTACCACCGGGACAGGGTATGCAACTAATGAAAAACTGTTTTTT,once,TRBJ1-4,TRBD1,TRBV18
CASSLDLTGGNVGYTF,TGTGCCAGCAGCTTGGATCTGACAGGGGGCAATGTTGGCTACACCTTC,NA,TRBJ1-2,TRBD1,TRBV5-4